This T cell receptor (beta chain) was observed in a study of radiotherapy plus CTLA-4 blockade in lung cancer. Findings of the study overall: Peripheral blood showed expansion of tumor-derived TCR clones after radiotherapy and ipilimumab.

V was pared by 6 bases and J by 0 bases, with 10 bases of the junction left unmatched. Germline V gene sequence: CDR1 LNHDA, CDR2 SQIVND (reference sequence). The length of the CDR3 is 17 residues. Assay: immunoSEQ multiplex PCR; the TCRdb copy retains only in-frame clones and omits some. The sample lists approximately 67,000 clones, approximately 82% occurring once. With respect to this clone: Its antigen remains unidentified.

The specimen comprised peripheral blood, sampled from a patient treated with radiotherapy plus ipilimumab. J is TRBJ1-5 and V is TRBV19, with 8 bases fitting TRBD1. The origin of this receptor is a human donor with non-small cell lung cancer who had a partial response to radiotherapy plus ipilimumab. The CDR3 sequence: CASSLTGAHNSNQPQHF. Written as DNA, the CDR3 is TGTGCCAGTAGCTTGACAGGGGCGCATAATAGCAATCAGCCCCAGCATTTT.